The 32 T cell receptor beta chains below all came from one sample that was sequenced in a study of blood T cell repertoires in COVID-19 (dated by TCRdb to about 2020). Library generation was performed with the immunoSEQ multiplex PCR assay. As stored in TCRdb, this immuneACCESS dataset retains in-frame rearrangements with V and J assigned. A fraction of the clones does not appear; measured against another copy, unresolved V genes explain less than half of the discrepancy, and the remainder lacks a known reason. The table for this sample lists about 240,000 clones; roughly 80% of them were counted only once. The ten largest clones represent roughly a tenth of the sample. Sequenced sample: peripheral blood. Receptors were obtained from an elderly woman with acute or convalescent COVID-19.

This chain uses TRBV6-6 with TRBJ1-2; 11 bases align to TRBD1. Germline values: CDR1 MNHNY, CDR2 SVGAGI (reference sequence). The CDR3 length is 16 residues. Trimming cost V 6 bases and J 2 bases; bases outside gene matches: 8. The chain's CDR3 is CASRILRDRGNYGYTF. The CDR3 DNA sequence: TGTGCCAGCAGAATACTCCGGGACAGGGGGAACTATGGCTACACCTTC.

In DNA, the CDR3 is TGTGCCAGTAGTATACTTTACAACAGGGGGGTCACTGAAGCTTTCTTT. This translates into CASSILYNRGVTEAFF. The rearrangement links TRBV19 to TRBJ1-1; TRBD1 matches 8 bases. The V segment lost 2 bases and the J segment 4 bases; nucleotides outside the gene matches: 9. CDR3 size: 16 residues. The germline CDR1 and CDR2 sequences are LNHDA and SQIVND (reference sequence).

In DNA, the CDR3 is TGCAGCGTTGAAGGCCGACAGGGCGCCGGGGAGCTGTTTTTT. As protein: CSVEGRQGAGELFF. The chain uses TRBV29-1 and TRBJ2-2, with 7 bases that match TRBD1. The CDR3 contains 14 residues. J gave up 6 bases and V 1 base, and 5 bases lay outside the gene matches. In germline, CDR1 is SQVTM, CDR2 ANQGSEA.

V and J are TRBV6-5 and TRBJ1-2, with no clear D. Trimming pared 5 bases from V and 8 bases from J, leaving 18 bases between. The CDR3 spans 14 residues. From germline, CDR1 is MNHEY and CDR2 SVGAGI. The CDR3 here is CASSRPGGREGYTF. The CDR3 region has the DNA TGTGCCAGCAGTCGGCCCGGAGGGCGGGAGGGCTACACCTTC.

V and J are TRBV20-1 and TRBJ1-2; 10 bases are shared with TRBD1. Germline V gives CDR1 DFQATT, CDR2 SNEGSKA (reference sequence). The CDR3 sequence is 13 residues long. With 3 bases clipped from V and 6 bases from J, the junction kept 4 bases outside the gene matches. The CDR3 loop is CSASRDRGHGYTF. The CDR3 region has the DNA TGCAGTGCTAGTAGGGACAGGGGCCATGGCTACACCTTC.

V and J are TRBV5-1 and TRBJ1-4, with 8 bases aligning to TRBD1. The CDR3 runs 18 residues. Germline values: CDR1 SGHRS, CDR2 YFSETQ. V dropped 0 bases and J dropped 1; count of bases not matched to a gene: 8. Written as DNA, the CDR3 is TGCGCCAGCAGCTTGGGGACAGGGCCCGGGGGAACTAATGAAAAACTGTTTTTT. The encoded protein is CASSLGTGPGGTNEKLFF.

J is TRBJ1-1 and V is TRBV28; 10 nucleotides align to TRBD1. The CDR3 is 17 amino acids. V shed 6 bases, J shed 0 bases, and the junction held 10 bases outside the gene matches. Germline V gene lookup returns CDR1 MDHEN and CDR2 SYDVKM. The CDR3 is CASSRDRGFFMNTEAFF. The DNA for the CDR3 is TGTGCCAGCAGCCGGGACAGGGGATTTTTTATGAACACTGAAGCTTTCTTT.

The rearrangement links TRBV2 to TRBJ1-5; TRBD1 matches at 10 bases. Germline lookup yields CDR1 SNHLY and CDR2 FYNNEI. The CDR3 is made up of 15 amino acids. J was trimmed by 2 bases and V by 5 bases; bases with no gene match: 3. CDR3 in amino acids: CASSRDRGGNQPQHF. CDR3 DNA: TGTGCCAGCAGTCGGGACAGGGGCGGCAATCAGCCCCAGCATTTT. Supplemented by reference TRBV2 and TRBJ1-5, the full variable domain reads EPEVTQTPSHQVTQMGQEVILRCVPISNHLYFYWYRQILGQKVEFLVSFYNNEISEKSEIFDDQFSVERPDGSNFTLKIRSTKLEDSAMYFCASSRDRGGNQPQHFGDGTRLSIL.

This clone was seen more than once but under ten times. The gene calls are TRBV7-8 and TRBJ2-2; D may be TRBD1 (5 bases). CDR1 is SGHVS, CDR2 FQNEAQ, per germline. This CDR3 is 14 amino acids long. Deletions cut 3 bases from V and 0 bases from J, with 5 bases between. The CDR3 protein is CASSFRANTGELFF. CDR3 sequence (DNA): TGTGCCAGCAGCTTCAGGGCGAACACCGGGGAGCTGTTTTTT.

The chain joins TRBV5-5 to TRBJ2-7; TRBD1 matches 9 bases. V gave up 3 bases and J gave up 3 bases; unmatched junction bases: 4. Germline assignment: CDR1 SGHKS and CDR2 YYEKEE (reference sequence). The CDR3 covers 14 residues. Written as DNA, the CDR3 is TGTGCCAGCAGCTGGACAGGGGACGGCTACGAGCAGTACTTC. This codes for CASSWTGDGYEQYF.

This clone was seen a few times. The chain has TRBV7-9 and TRBJ2-1, with 9 bases matching TRBD1. V trimming: 4 bases; J trimming: 4 bases; junction bases outside the gene matches: 11. Germline V CDR1 and CDR2: SEHNR, FQNEAQ (reference sequence). The CDR3 is 17 amino acids. This CDR3 is CASSSPTGGVSYNEQFF. DNA of the CDR3: TGTGCCAGCAGCTCTCCGACAGGGGGGGTCTCGTACAATGAGCAGTTCTTC.

The chain joins TRBV29-1 to TRBJ2-3; tentative D call: TRBD2 (6 bases). The length of the CDR3 is 12 residues. From germline, CDR1 is SQVTM and CDR2 ANQGSEA. The CDR3 sequence: CSTGVYTDTQYF. CDR3 DNA sequence: TGCAGTACGGGGGTCTACACAGATACGCAGTATTTT.

The chain couples TRBV11-2 to TRBJ2-7, with D maybe TRBD2 (5 bases). The CDR3 runs 15 residues. Trimming left V 1 base short and J 2 bases short, with 12 bases between. Germline-derived CDR1 and CDR2 are SGHAT and FQNNGV. The CDR3 spells CASSLGLSGAYEQYF. CDR3 DNA: TGTGCCAGCAGCTTAGGACTCTCCGGGGCCTACGAGCAGTACTTC.

The rearrangement uses TRBV7-9 and TRBJ2-5; 8 bases are a match to TRBD1. Germline lookup yields CDR1 SEHNR and CDR2 FQNEAQ (reference sequence). The CDR3 contains 14 residues. Losses at the gene ends were 1 base for V and 5 bases for J; bases not matched to a gene: 3. CDR3 residues: CASSLGTGLETQYF. The CDR3 nucleotides are TGTGCCAGCAGCTTAGGGACAGGGTTGGAGACCCAGTACTTC.

CDR3: CASSLDSTSGEQYF. The DNA of the CDR3 is TGCGCCAGCAGCTTGGATTCGACTTCGGGGGAGCAGTACTTC. The chain employs TRBV5-1 and TRBJ2-7; tentative D call: TRBD2 (5 bases). The V end was cut by 0 bases, the J end by 7 bases, with 14 bases between. The CDR3 loop spans 14 amino acids. Germline lookup yields CDR1 SGHRS and CDR2 YFSETQ. The full variable domain, with the rest looked up from reference TRBV5-1 and TRBJ2-7, is KAGVTQTPRYLIKTRGQQVTLSCSPISGHRSVSWYQQTPGQGLQFLFEYFSETQRNKGNFPGRFSGRQFSNSRSEMNVSTLELGDSALYLCASSLDSTSGEQYFGPGTRLTVT.

This clone is a singleton in its sample. In DNA form, the CDR3 reads TGTGCCAGCAGCCACAACAACCGGGCTAGGGGGACAGATACGCAGTATTTT. It specifies CASSHNNRARGTDTQYF. The chain links TRBV7-2 to TRBJ2-3; D might be TRBD1 (6 bases). V lost 5 bases and J lost 3, with 21 bases in between. CDR1 SGHTA and CDR2 FQGNSA come from the germline V gene. This CDR3 spans 17 amino acids.

This clone was counted a few times. The chain couples TRBV5-1 to TRBJ2-6, with D unresolved. Trimming removed 4 bases at V and 2 bases at J, with 10 bases between. CDR3 length: 15 amino acids. The V gene's germline CDR1 is SGHRS and CDR2 YFSETQ. The CDR3 loop is CASSDRRPGANVLTF. CDR3 sequence (DNA): TGCGCCAGCAGCGACCGGCGGCCTGGGGCCAACGTCCTGACTTTC.

In this sample, this clone turned up once. The chain is built from TRBV12-3 or TRBV12-4 and TRBJ2-7, with TRBD1 identical over 8 bases. J was trimmed by 3 bases and V by 7 bases; bases with no gene match: 5. CDR3 length: 13 amino acids. The CDR3 is CASIPGTGYEQYF. The CDR3 bases are TGTGCCAGCATTCCCGGGACAGGCTACGAGCAGTACTTC.

This chain links TRBV19 with TRBJ2-1; D may be TRBD1 (5 bases). CDR1 LNHDA and CDR2 SQIVND come from the germline V gene (reference sequence). The CDR3 consists of 14 residues. V lost 3 bases to trimming and J lost 2 bases, with 8 bases between them. CDR3 protein: CASSISGTYNEQFF. The CDR3 nucleotides are TGTGCCAGTAGTATTTCAGGGACCTACAATGAGCAGTTCTTC.

The CDR3 sequence: CASRPRTVEKLFF. The CDR3 DNA reads as TGTGCCAGCAGACCAAGGACAGTTGAAAAACTGTTTTTT. The chain couples TRBV6-6 to TRBJ1-4, with TRBD1 as a possible D gene (6 bases). In germline, CDR1 is MNHNY, CDR2 SVGAGI (reference sequence). Trimming stripped 6 bases from V and 7 bases from J, with 12 bases between. CDR3 size: 13 residues.

The rearrangement joins TRBV29-1 to TRBJ2-1; possibly TRBD1 for D (6 bases). The germline CDR1 and CDR2 sequences are SQVTM and ANQGSEA. The V end was cut by 1 base, the J end by 1 base, with 8 bases between. The CDR3 is 14 residues long. The CDR3 is CSVEGGLSYNEQFF. DNA of the CDR3: TGCAGCGTTGAAGGGGGGCTGTCCTACAATGAGCAGTTCTTC.

The chain links TRBV13 to TRBJ1-4, with no clear D. V gave up 4 bases and J gave up 4 bases, with 19 bases separating them. Per the germline V gene, CDR1 is PRHDT and CDR2 is FYEKMQ (reference sequence). The CDR3 has 17 amino acids. Written as DNA, the CDR3 is TGTGCCAGCAGCTCCCGCGGGTCCACCCTTCTTAATGAAAAACTGTTTTTT. Its translation is CASSSRGSTLLNEKLFF.

The V call is TRBV28, the J call TRBJ2-3, with D perhaps TRBD2 (5 bases). CDR1 MDHEN and CDR2 SYDVKM come from the germline V gene. V lost 4 bases and J 4 bases, leaving 18 bases between the germline ends. This CDR3 spans 16 amino acids. The CDR3 nucleotides read TGTGCCAGCAGTTCCCGACCCGAGAGGGTAGCAGATACGCAGTATTTT. Translating gives CASSSRPERVADTQYF.

In this sample, this clone turned up once. The V call is TRBV25-1, the J call TRBJ2-7, with D perhaps matching TRBD1 (6 bases). V lost 2 bases and J 7 bases, leaving 9 bases between the germline ends. The V gene's germline CDR1 is MGHDK and CDR2 SYGVNS. The CDR3 consists of 12 residues. The CDR3 nucleotides are TGTGCCAGCAGTGAAGAGGGGGTTGAGCAGTACTTC. It specifies CASSEEGVEQYF.

This chain connects TRBV18 to TRBJ2-7, with 10 bases aligning to TRBD1. The CDR3 has 13 residues. V was clipped by 5 bases and J by 4 bases; unmatched bases: 2. Germline loops: CDR1 KGHSH, CDR2 LQKENI. This chain's CDR3 is CASSTGQGYEQYF. The CDR3 nucleotides are TGTGCCAGCTCAACGGGACAGGGGTACGAGCAGTACTTC.

V gene TRBV29-1 combines with J gene TRBJ2-4; 10 nucleotides line up with TRBD1. Looked up from germline, CDR1 is SQVTM and CDR2 is ANQGSEA. CDR3 length: 12 amino acids. The junction had 5 bases not matched to a gene; V was cut back by 7 bases and J by 8 bases. The CDR3 loop reads CSAGTGADIQYF. The CDR3 bases are TGCAGCGCAGGGACAGGGGCTGACATTCAGTACTTC.

The chain links TRBV12-3 or TRBV12-4 to TRBJ1-3, with no clear D. Trimming shortened V by 7 bases and J by 0 bases, and 7 bases separated the two germline ends. The CDR3 spans 13 residues. This chain's CDR3 is CASTKPSGNTIYF. The CDR3 DNA reads as TGTGCCAGCACCAAGCCCTCTGGAAACACCATATATTTT.

Turning to this clone: Other DNA sequences in the sample encode the same CDR3. The J gene is TRBJ1-1, the V gene TRBV18, with TRBD1 matching 7 bases. V was clipped by 3 bases and J by 4 bases; unmatched bases: 2. The CDR3 covers 13 residues. Germline V CDR1 and CDR2: KGHSH, LQKENI. The CDR3 nucleotides read TGTGCCAGCTCACCCAACAGGGGCACTGAAGCTTTCTTT. Encoded protein: CASSPNRGTEAFF. Based on the CDR3 plus reference TRBV18 and TRBJ1-1, the full variable domain is NAGVMQNPRHLVRRRGQEARLRCSPMKGHSHVYWYRQLPEEGLKFMVYLQKENIIDESGMPKERFSAEFPKEGPSILRIQQVVRGDSAAYFCASSPNRGTEAFFGQGTRLTVV.

The J gene is TRBJ2-7, the V gene TRBV24-1; 8 nucleotides match TRBD1. The CDR3 runs to 13 residues. V shed 9 bases, J shed 3 bases, and the junction held 6 bases outside the gene matches. CDR1 is KGHDR, CDR2 SFDVKD, per germline. CDR3 DNA sequence: TGTGCCACCTGCTCCGGGACAGGCTACGAGCAGTACTTC. It specifies CATCSGTGYEQYF.

This clone was counted between two and nine times. The chain employs TRBV9 and TRBJ1-3; D is uncertain. V gave up 0 bases and J gave up 2 bases, with 12 bases separating them. CDR1 and CDR2 (germline): SGDLS, YYNGEE. This CDR3 has 16 residues. Here the CDR3 reads CASSVGPPRPGNTIYF. CDR3 coding DNA: TGTGCCAGCAGCGTAGGGCCACCGAGGCCTGGAAACACCATATATTTT.

The count of this clone is one. The gene calls are TRBV11-2 and TRBJ2-6, with 7 bases lining up with TRBD2. Germline values: CDR1 SGHAT, CDR2 FQNNGV. The ends lost 5 bases at V and 0 bases at J; junction bases unmatched: 7. There are 17 residues in the CDR3. The CDR3 DNA reads TGTGCCAGCAGCAACCTAGCGGAACACTCTGGGGCCAACGTCCTGACTTTC. Translating it yields CASSNLAEHSGANVLTF.

CDR3: CASSFGTGIFQETQYF. For the CDR3, the DNA is TGTGCCAGCAGTTTTGGGACAGGGATCTTCCAAGAGACCCAGTACTTC. This chain joins TRBV28 and TRBJ2-5; TRBD1 aligns across 9 bases. V gave up 3 bases and J gave up 1 base; unmatched junction bases: 6. The CDR3 contains 16 residues. Germline V gene data show CDR1 as MDHEN and CDR2 as SYDVKM.